These 32 T cell receptor beta chains share one sample of origin, sequenced in a study of blood T cells in healthy people across ages (dated by TCRdb to the mid-2010s). The library was produced with 5' RACE. TCRdb records Illumina HiSeq 2500 as the sequencer. A second PCR of roughly 6 to 12 cycles was performed with a sample-barcoded 5' primer and a J-beta primer mix. Starting from the raw public reads, TCRdb applied fastp trimming at Q25, assembled clones with MiXCR and retained in-frame beta chains. Each CDR3 protein appears once, grouped with its most common genes and DNA. This sample holds around 1.5 million distinct CDR3 sequences; 45% to 70% were observed only once. The ten largest clones take up roughly 7% of the sample. Sequencing was carried out using blood. These receptors all stem from a man between 18 and 35 years old in good health.

V gene TRBV10-3 combines with J gene TRBJ2-1; a possible D gene is TRBD2 (5 bases). The germline V gene has CDR1 ENHRY and CDR2 SYGVKD. With 6 bases removed from V and 4 bases from J, the gap between germline ends came to 7 bases. The CDR3 totals 12 residues. The CDR3 here is CAISREYNEQFF. The CDR3 DNA follows: TGTGCCATCAGCCGGGAATACAATGAGCAGTTCTTC.

This clonotype was counted once. The chain joins TRBV25-1 to TRBJ2-7; a weak D match, TRBD1 (6 bases). Germline V gene sequence: CDR1 MGHDK, CDR2 SYGVNS. V lost 2 bases and J 0 bases, leaving 17 bases between the germline ends. The CDR3 has 17 residues. This CDR3 reads CASSETSRTVDSYEQYF. DNA of the CDR3: TGTGCCAGCAGTGAAACATCTCGGACAGTGGACTCCTACGAGCAGTACTTC.

With respect to this clonotype: One end of the junction is discordant with germline, which a read error may explain. In DNA, the CDR3 is TGTGCCAACAGTGAAGCGCTCGCAGATGGCTACACCTTC. As protein: CANSEALADGYTF. The genes are TRBV2 and TRBJ1-2, with unresolved D. Germline V CDR1 and CDR2: SNHLY, FYNNEI. The CDR3 runs 13 residues. The whole variable domain, filled in from reference TRBV2 and TRBJ1-2, reads EPEVTQTPSHQVTQMGQEVILRCVPISNHLYFYWYRQILGQKVEFLVSFYNNEISEKSEIFDDQFSVERPDGSNFTLKIRSTKLEDSAMYFCANSEALADGYTFGSGTRLTVV.

The chain is built from TRBV6-5 and TRBJ2-3; D is ambiguous. The CDR3 contains 9 residues. V lost 11 bases and J lost 2, with 2 bases in between. Germline V CDR1 and CDR2: MNHEY, SVGAGI. CDR3 sequence (DNA): TGTGCCGTCACAGATACGCAGTATTTT. Its protein product is CAVTDTQYF.

V is TRBV20-1 and J is TRBJ1-5; tentatively, D is TRBD1 (5 bases). The CDR3 length is 15 residues. CDR1 and CDR2 from the germline V gene are DFQATT and SNEGSKA (reference sequence). V was cut by 4 bases and J by 3 bases, with 16 bases left in between. CDR3 loop: CSAMPPGLLNQPQHF. The CDR3 bases are TGCAGTGCTATGCCGCCGGGACTGCTCAATCAGCCCCAGCATTTT.

This clonotype has more than one count but fewer than ten. The genes are TRBV27 and TRBJ2-3, with D unclear. V lost 0 bases and J lost 6, with 10 bases in between. CDR1 is MNHEY and CDR2 is SMNVEV in the germline V gene (reference sequence). CDR3 size: 14 residues. The CDR3 DNA follows: TGTGCCAGCAGTTTATCGTTGGGATCGGATACGCAGTATTTT. Translating it yields CASSLSLGSDTQYF.

The gene calls are TRBV7-2 and TRBJ2-7; 10 nucleotides agree with TRBD2. The CDR3 spans 18 residues. In germline, CDR1 is SGHTA, CDR2 FQGNSA. V lost 5 bases and J lost 1; bases outside the gene matches: 14. The CDR3 DNA is TGTGCCAGCAGCGCACATTTGACTAGCGGGCCCTCTTCCTACGAGCAGTACTTC. Translation: CASSAHLTSGPSSYEQYF.

The J gene is TRBJ2-5, the V gene TRBV27, with a weak D call TRBD1 (6 bases). The germline V gene has CDR1 MNHEY and CDR2 SMNVEV (reference sequence). V dropped 7 bases and J dropped 4 bases, with 19 bases sitting between them. This CDR3 is 15 amino acids long. The CDR3 sequence: CASTLRTQGRETQYF. The CDR3 DNA follows: TGTGCCAGCACCCTAAGAACACAGGGCCGAGAGACCCAGTACTTC.

The chain has TRBV7-2 and TRBJ2-1; D gene uncertain. V lost 5 bases to trimming and J lost 6 bases, with 2 bases between them. The CDR3 sequence is 10 residues long. Germline CDR1 is SGHTA and CDR2 is FQGNSA. The CDR3 DNA follows: TGTGCCAGCAGCGCCAATGAGCAGTTCTTC. It translates to CASSANEQFF.

This CDR3 is CASSQEPWDYEQYF. The CDR3 coding sequence is TGCGCCAGCAGCCAAGAGCCTTGGGACTACGAGCAGTACTTC. The chain employs TRBV4-1 and TRBJ2-7; unclear D gene. Germline V gives CDR1 MGHRA, CDR2 YSYEKL. V was cut by 0 bases and J by 3 bases, with 9 bases left in between. This CDR3 spans 14 amino acids.

This clonotype was recorded a few times. V is TRBV20-1 and J is TRBJ2-7, with D tentatively TRBD2 (6 bases). The germline V and J ends were trimmed by 5 bases and 7 bases, with 18 bases remaining between them. The germline gives CDR1 DFQATT, CDR2 SNEGSKA (reference sequence). The CDR3 covers 13 residues. CDR3 DNA: TGCAGTGCTCCAGGGACTGGGCTGGGTGAGCAGTACTTC. This codes for CSAPGTGLGEQYF.

This clonotype was seen just once. The rearrangement uses TRBV6-5 and TRBJ1-6; TRBD1 is a possible D gene (6 bases). Trimming left V 4 bases short and J 10 bases short, with 26 bases between. The CDR3 contains 18 residues. Germline assignment: CDR1 MNHEY and CDR2 SVGAGI. This chain's CDR3 is CASSSSSIRGTEKSPLHF. As DNA, the CDR3 is TGTGCCAGCAGTTCATCCTCAATCAGGGGTACGGAAAAGTCACCCCTCCACTTT.

The rearrangement uses TRBV11-2 and TRBJ2-1, with a possible D match to TRBD2 (5 bases). This CDR3 comprises 14 residues. In germline, CDR1 is SGHAT, CDR2 FQNNGV. Trimming took 5 bases from V and 10 from J, leaving 18 bases between them. Here the CDR3 reads CASSLPYERREQFF. For the CDR3, the DNA is TGTGCCAGCAGCCTACCCTACGAGCGGCGGGAGCAGTTCTTC.

This rearrangement joins TRBV5-1 to TRBJ2-1; 10 bases map to TRBD2. After removal of 0 bases from V and 8 bases from J, the junction contained 5 bases not matched to a gene. CDR3 size: 15 residues. Germline loops: CDR1 SGHRS, CDR2 YFSETQ. CDR3: CASSLGASGSYEQFF. The DNA of the CDR3 is TGCGCCAGCAGCTTGGGGGCTAGCGGGAGCTATGAGCAGTTCTTC.

The chain carries TRBV7-2 and TRBJ2-5, with 12 bases lining up with TRBD2. The CDR3 runs to 16 residues. The germline CDR1 and CDR2 sequences are SGHTA and FQGNSA. Trimming cost V 5 bases and J 5 bases; bases outside gene matches: 9. The CDR3 DNA sequence: TGTGCCAGCAGCCCTCAACTAGCGGGGGGTTGGGAGACCCAGTACTTC. Its translation is CASSPQLAGGWETQYF.

This chain uses TRBV4-2 with TRBJ2-1; 13 bases are a match to TRBD2. Trimming cost V 6 bases and J 10 bases; bases outside gene matches: 9. In germline, CDR1 is LGHNA, CDR2 YNFKEQ. The CDR3 has 15 amino acids. As DNA, the CDR3 is TGTGCCAGCAGACAGACTAGCGGGAGGTTCTACGAGCAGTTCTTC. Its translation: CASRQTSGRFYEQFF.

The chain combines TRBV12-3 or TRBV12-4 with TRBJ1-1, with 7 nucleotides matching TRBD1. Trimming took 6 bases from V and 10 from J; bases not matched to a gene: 14. The CDR3 totals 14 residues. CDR3 amino acids: CASRHAGTEIGAFF. The CDR3 coding sequence is TGTGCCAGCAGACATGCCGGGACAGAGATCGGAGCTTTCTTT.

This rearrangement joins TRBV5-1 to TRBJ2-7; 12 positions match TRBD2. V trimming: 6 bases; J trimming: 7 bases; junction bases outside the gene matches: 8. The CDR3 totals 14 residues. Germline loops: CDR1 SGHRS, CDR2 YFSETQ. The CDR3 bases are TGCGCCAGCACCCAGACTAGCGGGAGCTGTGAGCAGTACTTC. This gives the protein CASTQTSGSCEQYF.

The V call is TRBV7-8, the J call TRBJ2-5; D may be TRBD1 (6 bases). Judging by the DNA end, TRBJ2-7 fits better; the J call may be wrong. The germline V gene has CDR1 SGHVS and CDR2 FQNEAQ. The CDR3 loop spans 14 amino acids. The CDR3 loop reads CASSKEGHPYEQYF. Written as DNA, the CDR3 is TGTGCCAGCAGCAAAGAGGGACATCCCTACGAGCAGTACTTC.

The chain links TRBV29-1 to TRBJ2-7; the match to TRBD1 covers 10 bases. This CDR3 comprises 12 residues. Germline loops: CDR1 SQVTM, CDR2 ANQGSEA. V was clipped by 6 bases and J by 5 bases; unmatched bases: 4. The CDR3: CSVWDRGNEQYF. The CDR3 bases are TGCAGCGTGTGGGACAGGGGAAACGAGCAGTACTTC.

The chain combines TRBV4-1 with TRBJ2-7, with D perhaps matching TRBD2 (5 bases). Trimming stripped 4 bases from V and 7 bases from J, with 11 bases between. CDR3 length equals 12 residues. CDR1 and CDR2 (germline): MGHRA, YSYEKL. CDR3 region: CASSREGMEQYF. Written as DNA, the CDR3 is TGCGCCAGCAGCCGAGAGGGCATGGAGCAGTACTTC.

This chain connects TRBV5-5 to TRBJ2-1; 8 nucleotides match TRBD1. Germline CDR1 reads SGHKS; CDR2 reads YYEKEE (reference sequence). This CDR3 spans 16 amino acids. With V trimmed by 4 bases and J by 5 bases, 11 bases remained unmatched. In DNA form, the CDR3 reads TGTGCCAGCAGCCTACGGACAGGGAGAATCGACAATGAGCAGTTCTTC. This translates into CASSLRTGRIDNEQFF.

The gene calls are TRBV20-1 and TRBJ2-7; D is unresolved. The J call may be mistaken, given a closer DNA end match to TRBJ2-5. Per the germline V gene, CDR1 is DFQATT and CDR2 is SNEGSKA (reference sequence). The CDR3 length is 11 residues. CDR3 sequence reads: CSARVPRTQYF. DNA of the CDR3: TGCAGTGCAAGGGTCCCGCGGACCCAGTACTTC.

The gene calls are TRBV10-3 and TRBJ2-3; 14 bases map to TRBD2. The germline V gene encodes CDR1 ENHRY and CDR2 SYGVKD. The CDR3 covers 15 residues. V trimming: 0 bases; J trimming: 14 bases; junction bases outside the gene matches: 7. The CDR3 DNA follows: TGTGCCATCAGTGAGTCGGGACTAGCGGGAGATATTGGGTATTTT. This sequence encodes CAISESGLAGDIGYF.

In its sample, this clonotype was seen once. The chain is built from TRBV2 and TRBJ2-4; D ambiguous. The end of the DNA aligns better with TRBJ2-7, so the J call may be wrong. Germline CDR1 is SNHLY and CDR2 is FYNNEI. CDR3 length: 16 residues. The CDR3 DNA reads TGTGCCAGCGGCTCCCCTCTTGGGTCCTTTACGTACGAGCAGTACTTC. Residues: CASGSPLGSFTYEQYF.

This clonotype was seen only a few times. This chain uses TRBV7-8 with TRBJ2-4; 10 bases are shared with TRBD1. V shed 3 bases, J shed 13 bases, and the junction held 9 bases outside the gene matches. The CDR3 contains 14 residues. Germline V CDR1 and CDR2: SGHVS, FQNEAQ. CDR3 amino acids: CASSLKQGTGEQYF. The CDR3 DNA is TGTGCCAGCAGCTTGAAACAGGGGACAGGGGAGCAGTACTTC.

The J gene is TRBJ1-4, the V gene TRBV27; 9 bases map to TRBD1. The J segment lost 7 bases and the V segment lost 5 bases, leaving 14 bases of the junction unmatched. This CDR3 has 17 amino acids. The germline CDR1 and CDR2 sequences are MNHEY and SMNVEV (reference sequence). As DNA, the CDR3 is TGTGCCAGCAGTACCTCCCGGGACAGGGATCCGAGTGAAAAACTGTTTTTT. Translation gives CASSTSRDRDPSEKLFF.

As to this clonotype: The junction departs from germline at one end; a sequencing error may be responsible. V and J are TRBV7-7 and TRBJ2-1; TRBD2 aligns across 7 bases. The CDR3 is 16 residues long. Germline lookup yields CDR1 SSHAT and CDR2 FNYEAQ (reference sequence). This CDR3 reads CASSDSLAAPGNEQFF. DNA of the CDR3: TGTGCTAGCAGCGACTCGCTAGCGGCCCCTGGGAATGAGCAGTTCTTC.

In DNA form, the CDR3 reads TGCGCCAGCAGCCTCGGGACAGGGGCCGGGGGCTACACCTTC. It translates to CASSLGTGAGGYTF. The rearrangement uses TRBV4-1 and TRBJ1-2, with 10 bases that match TRBD1. The CDR3 spans 14 residues. CDR1 MGHRA and CDR2 YSYEKL come from the germline V gene. The J segment lost 8 bases and the V segment lost 4 bases, leaving 7 bases of the junction unmatched.

V usage is TRBV12-3 or TRBV12-4 and J usage is TRBJ2-3; D is unclear. V gave up 5 bases and J gave up 2 bases, with 23 bases separating them. The CDR3 has 18 residues. The CDR3 here is CASSQEQNRYPHTDTQYF. The CDR3 DNA reads as TGTGCCAGCAGTCAAGAACAGAATAGGTATCCCCACACAGATACGCAGTATTTT.

This chain links TRBV7-2 with TRBJ2-3; 7 bases are shared with TRBD2. The germline gives CDR1 SGHTA, CDR2 FQGNSA. The CDR3 extends over 17 amino acids. The J segment lost 1 base and the V segment lost 2 bases, leaving 9 bases of the junction unmatched. The CDR3 loop reads CASSLKGPGGRTDTQYF. DNA of the CDR3: TGTGCCAGCAGCTTAAAGGGTCCGGGAGGCCGCACAGATACGCAGTATTTT.

This chain connects TRBV11-3 to TRBJ2-5; a weak D match, TRBD2 (7 bases). The CDR3 extends over 14 amino acids. Trimming shortened V by 6 bases and J by 3 bases, and 14 bases separated the two germline ends. Germline V gene lookup returns CDR1 SGHNT and CDR2 YENEEA. For the CDR3, the DNA is TGTGCCAGCAGTGGGGGGGCCGTGGAAGAGACCCAGTACTTC. Translating gives CASSGGAVEETQYF.